The rows below give T cell receptor beta chains drawn from one sample of a study of blood T cell repertoires in COVID-19. Sequenced by immunoSEQ multiplex PCR; TCRdb stores in-frame clones only, minus some. Of more than 150,000 clones in the sample, around 81% were seen once. Sequences were obtained from peripheral blood. These receptor sequences come from a woman at least 80 years old with COVID-19, enrolled during active disease. Both conserved end residues are part of each CDR3. A D gene is named only where the DNA matches it firmly. Expanded clones are given a class, and other clones once, few, many or no size at all.

cdr3_aa cdr3_nt j_call v_call d_call clone_size
CASSSGQVSGNTIYF TGTGCCAGCAGTTCGGGACAGGTCTCTGGAAACACCATATATTTT TRBJ1-3 TRBV6-5 TRBD1 .
CASSETVPSNTGELFF TGTGCCAGCTCCGAGACAGTCCCATCGAACACCGGGGAGCTGTTTTTT TRBJ2-2 TRBV18 . .
CASSTQGTHDQPQHF TGTGCCAGCAGCACTCAAGGGACTCACGATCAGCCCCAGCATTTT TRBJ1-5 TRBV9 . .
CASSQGSRGDYGYTF TGTGCCAGCAGCCAAGGCTCCAGGGGGGACTATGGCTACACCTTC TRBJ1-2 TRBV3-1/TRBV3-2 TRBD1 few
CASSRTPTEAFF TGTGCCAGCAGCCGAACTCCGACTGAAGCTTTCTTT TRBJ1-1 TRBV4-2 . .
CASSWTDSNQPQHF TGTGCCAGCAGCTGGACAGATAGCAATCAGCCCCAGCATTTT TRBJ1-5 TRBV6-5 . .
CATSGRGRGSFIANTGELFF TGTGCCACCAGTGGCAGGGGTCGAGGCTCCTTTATCGCGAACACCGGGGAGCTGTTTTTT TRBJ2-2 TRBV24-1 . .
CASSYSPQPPLYF TGTGCCAGCAGTTATAGCCCGCAGCCACCGCTATATTTT TRBJ1-3 TRBV7-6 . .
CASSYNRVAYNSPLHF TGTGCCAGCAGCTACAACAGGGTAGCCTATAATTCACCCCTCCACTTT TRBJ1-6 TRBV13 . .
CASSIDSEQGTGELFF TGTGCCAGTAGTATAGATTCAGAACAGGGTACCGGGGAGCTGTTTTTT TRBJ2-2 TRBV19 . .
CAITGTPNQPQHF TGTGCCATCACCGGGACACCAAATCAGCCCCAGCATTTT TRBJ1-5 TRBV10-3 . .
CASSLVTGGSKLFF TGTGCCAGCAGCTTAGTGACAGGGGGCTCAAAACTGTTTTTT TRBJ1-4 TRBV7-9 TRBD1 once
CASSIRQGGYGYTF TGTGCCAGCAGCATCCGACAGGGCGGCTATGGCTACACCTTC TRBJ1-2 TRBV5-4 TRBD1 few
CASSLGAGSTNEKLFF TGTGCCAGCAGCTTGGGGGCAGGCTCAACTAATGAAAAACTGTTTTTT TRBJ1-4 TRBV5-5 . .
CASSQGGDRGSYNEQFF TGTGCCAGCAGCCAAGGTGGTGATAGGGGGTCCTACAATGAGCAGTTCTTC TRBJ2-1 TRBV4-2 . .
CASSRASGRASYNEQFF TGTGCCAGCAGCCGAGCTAGCGGGAGGGCGTCCTACAATGAGCAGTTCTTC TRBJ2-1 TRBV9 TRBD2 few
CASSLVVTGGNEKLFF TGTGCCAGCAGCTTAGTTGTTACAGGGGGTAATGAAAAACTGTTTTTT TRBJ1-4 TRBV7-6 TRBD1 few
CASSTGTYGYTF TGTGCCAGCAGTACAGGAACCTATGGCTACACCTTC TRBJ1-2 TRBV2 . .
CASSRTSGTLSSYNEQFF TGTGCCAGCTCACGGACTAGCGGGACCTTAAGCTCCTACAATGAGCAGTTCTTC TRBJ2-1 TRBV18 TRBD2 .
CASRLTDNEQFF TGTGCCAGCAGGCTGACTGACAATGAGCAGTTCTTC TRBJ2-1 TRBV3-1/TRBV3-2 . .
CASSLQVGRAYTF TGTGCCAGCAGCCTTCAAGTAGGGAGAGCGTACACCTTC TRBJ1-2 TRBV5-8 . .
CASSQDGFPLKTEAFF TGTGCCAGCAGCCAAGACGGTTTCCCCTTGAAGACTGAAGCTTTCTTT TRBJ1-1 TRBV3-1/TRBV3-2 . .
CSVGGQARGPQHF TGCAGCGTTGGGGGACAGGCTCGCGGGCCCCAGCATTTT TRBJ1-5 TRBV29-1 TRBD1 .
CATSDSDRAAFF TGTGCCACCAGTGATTCGGACAGGGCGGCTTTCTTT TRBJ1-1 TRBV24-1 TRBD1 .
CASSTTGGMTGELFF TGTGCCAGCAGCACGACAGGGGGTATGACCGGGGAGCTGTTTTTT TRBJ2-2 TRBV5-6 TRBD1 .
CASSWTGVGRDTQYF TGTGCCAGCAGCTGGACAGGGGTGGGTCGAGATACGCAGTATTTT TRBJ2-3 TRBV7-9 TRBD1 .
CASSPGGQGYGYTF TGTGCCAGCAGCCCTGGGGGACAGGGCTATGGCTACACCTTC TRBJ1-2 TRBV7-2 TRBD1 .
CASGKTDNTEAFF TGTGCCAGCGGTAAGACAGATAATACTGAAGCTTTCTTT TRBJ1-1 TRBV11-1 . .
CASSNGQGYGYTF TGTGCCAGCTCAAACGGACAGGGTTATGGCTACACCTTC TRBJ1-2 TRBV18 TRBD1 few
CASSPQREVTDTQYF TGTGCCAGCAGCCCACAGCGGGAGGTAACTGATACGCAGTATTTT TRBJ2-3 TRBV5-5 TRBD2 many
CASSQAAGGGYTF TGTGCCAGCAGCCAAGCCGCAGGGGGAGGCTACACCTTC TRBJ1-2 TRBV4-2 TRBD1 .
CASSPAGLQSYEQYF TGTGCCAGTAGTCCGGCGGGACTGCAAAGCTACGAGCAGTACTTC TRBJ2-7 TRBV19 . .
CASSATGVDGLDTQYF TGTGCCAGCAGCGCGACCGGGGTCGATGGGTTAGATACGCAGTATTTT TRBJ2-3 TRBV9 . .
CASSLKGSDLSSTDTQYF TGTGCCAGCAGCTTAAAAGGCAGCGACCTTTCGAGCACAGATACGCAGTATTTT TRBJ2-3 TRBV7-8 . .
CASSEATGNYGYTF TGTGCCAGCAGTGAAGCGACAGGGAACTATGGCTACACCTTC TRBJ1-2 TRBV6-1 TRBD1 .
CASSQAGGDREKVKGENTIYF TGCGCCAGCAGTCAAGCCGGGGGGGACAGGGAAAAAGTTAAAGGGGAAAACACCATATATTTT TRBJ1-3 TRBV23-1 TRBD1 .
CASSLGRPLSTNEKLFF TGTGCCAGCAGCCTGGGGCGGCCCCTTTCAACTAATGAAAAACTGTTTTTT TRBJ1-4 TRBV3-1/TRBV3-2 . .
CASSLIGGRVTEAFF TGTGCCAGCAGCTTAATCGGGGGACGTGTCACTGAAGCTTTCTTT TRBJ1-1 TRBV7-2 . .
CASSAGTSGRVVNEQFF TGTGCCAGCAGTGCCGGGACTAGCGGGAGGGTAGTCAATGAGCAGTTCTTC TRBJ2-1 TRBV27 TRBD2 once
CASSESRRGGDQPQHF TGTGCCAGCAGTGAATCGCGTCGGGGTGGAGATCAGCCCCAGCATTTT TRBJ1-5 TRBV6-1 . many
CASSQEVGLGSYGYTF TGCGCCAGCAGCCAAGAGGTGGGGCTGGGTTCCTATGGCTACACCTTC TRBJ1-2 TRBV4-3 . .
CASSHREGRQPQHF TGCGCCAGCAGCCACAGGGAGGGGAGGCAGCCCCAGCATTTT TRBJ1-5 TRBV4-1 . .
CATRDTAGSPLHF TGTGCCACCCGGGACACAGCCGGTTCACCCCTCCACTTT TRBJ1-6 TRBV27 . .
CASSQIYTGTYEQYF TGCGCCAGCAGCCAAATATATACAGGAACCTACGAGCAGTACTTC TRBJ2-7 TRBV4-1 . .
CASKGTGGIPLHF TGTGCCAGCAAGGGGACAGGGGGGATACCCCTCCACTTT TRBJ1-6 TRBV6-6 TRBD1 .